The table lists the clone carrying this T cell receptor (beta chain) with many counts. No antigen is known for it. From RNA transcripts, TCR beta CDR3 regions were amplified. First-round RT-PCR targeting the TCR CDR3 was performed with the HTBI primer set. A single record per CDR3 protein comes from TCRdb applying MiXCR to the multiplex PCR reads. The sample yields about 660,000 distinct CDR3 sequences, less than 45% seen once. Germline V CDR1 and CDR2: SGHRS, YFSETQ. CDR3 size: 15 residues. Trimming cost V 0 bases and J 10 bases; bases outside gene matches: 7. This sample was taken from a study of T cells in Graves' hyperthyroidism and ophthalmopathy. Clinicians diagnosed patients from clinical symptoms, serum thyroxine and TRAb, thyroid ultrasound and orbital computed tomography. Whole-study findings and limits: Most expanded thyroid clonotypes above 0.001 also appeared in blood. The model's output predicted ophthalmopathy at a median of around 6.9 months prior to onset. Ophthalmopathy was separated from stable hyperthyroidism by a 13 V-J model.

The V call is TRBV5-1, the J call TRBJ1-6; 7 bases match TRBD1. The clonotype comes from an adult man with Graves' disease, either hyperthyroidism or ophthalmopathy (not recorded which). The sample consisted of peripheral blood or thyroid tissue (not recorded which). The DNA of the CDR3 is TGCGCCAGCAGCTTGGTGGGACAGCGTTGGTCACCCCTCCACTTT. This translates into CASSLVGQRWSPLHF.